This entry lists 30 T cell receptor beta chains sequenced from one sample in a study of T cell repertoires in cytomegalovirus infection. No antigens are known for them. TCRdb passed the reads through MiXCR, listing each CDR3 protein once. The sample has 700,000 to 950,000 distinct CDR3 sequences, roughly 33% seen once; the top ten hold about an eighth. The specimen was cultured CD8+ T cells from PBMCs, collected from culture after CMV antigen stimulation. Receptors were obtained from a human donor in good health (CMV status not recorded). Some clones in this sample may be carry-over from other donors' samples.

This clonotype showed up just a few times. The chain combines TRBV9 with TRBJ2-3; D is ambiguous. Per germline, CDR1 SGDLS and CDR2 YYNGEE. This CDR3 comprises 12 residues. Trimming cost V 0 bases and J 6 bases, with 5 bases left between them. The CDR3 is CASSVGGDTQYF. Written as DNA, the CDR3 is TGTGCCAGCAGCGTAGGTGGGGATACGCAGTATTTT.

V and J are TRBV6-5 and TRBJ2-1, with D possibly TRBD2 on 6 matching bases. This CDR3 is built from 15 residues. From germline, CDR1 is MNHEY and CDR2 SVGAGI. Trimming cost V 0 bases and J 8 bases, with 14 bases left between them. CDR3 in amino acids: CASSYSTRPSDEQFF. For the CDR3, the DNA is TGTGCCAGCAGTTACTCGACTAGACCGTCCGATGAGCAGTTCTTC.

The chain is built from TRBV4-1 and TRBJ1-2; 7 nucleotides line up with TRBD1. Trimming removed 0 bases from V and 4 bases from J; junction bases left unmatched: 8. Germline V gene lookup returns CDR1 MGHRA and CDR2 YSYEKL. This CDR3 is 16 amino acids long. The CDR3 DNA reads TGCGCCAGCAGCCAAGACCCCCCAGGGGGTAGCTATGGCTACACCTTC. Amino acids: CASSQDPPGGSYGYTF.

This clonotype was detected a few times. The chain employs TRBV11-3 and TRBJ2-2; TRBD2 might be the D (6 bases). Per the germline V gene, CDR1 is SGHNT and CDR2 is YENEEA. The CDR3 length is 14 residues. V lost 4 bases and J lost 6, with 12 bases in between. CDR3 sequence (DNA): TGTGCCAGCAGCTCGAGGCGGGGTTCCGGGGAGCTGTTTTTT. Translation gives CASSSRRGSGELFF.

This clonotype appeared once. The V and J genes are TRBV5-6 and TRBJ1-1; no clear D gene. This CDR3 has 15 residues. Between the trimmed V and J ends, which lost 1 base and 2 bases, there was a span of 12 bases. Germline CDR1 SGHDT, CDR2 YYEEEE. CDR3 sequence: CASSLSKMANTEAFF. CDR3 DNA: TGTGCCAGCAGCTTGTCTAAGATGGCTAACACTGAAGCTTTCTTT.

Only a few counts were recorded for this clonotype. The chain is built from TRBV5-1 and TRBJ2-7; either TRBD1 or TRBD2 may fit D (5 bases each). The length of the CDR3 is 14 residues. V was cut by 0 bases and J by 2 bases, with 9 bases left in between. Per the germline V gene, CDR1 is SGHRS and CDR2 is YFSETQ. CDR3 sequence reads: CASSLGGSPYEQYF. CDR3 DNA sequence: TGCGCCAGCAGCTTGGGGGGGTCCCCCTACGAGCAGTACTTC.

The gene calls are TRBV6-8 and TRBJ2-1; tentatively, D is TRBD2 (7 bases). The CDR3 loop spans 16 amino acids. V gave up 2 bases and J gave up 2 bases, with 13 bases separating them. CDR1 MNHGY and CDR2 SAAAGT come from the germline V gene. The CDR3 reads CASSYEAGATYNEQFF. Written as DNA, the CDR3 is TGTGCCAGCAGTTACGAGGCGGGGGCAACCTACAATGAGCAGTTCTTC.

This clonotype was detected only a few times. The CDR3 DNA sequence: TGTGCCAGCAGTGCGTTCGGGGGGTTGTGGGCCTACGAGCAGTACGTC. Translated: CASSAFGGLWAYEQYV. This chain joins TRBV6-1 and TRBJ2-7; TRBD2 matches 7 bases. Trimming took 4 bases from V and 2 from J; bases not matched to a gene: 11. CDR1 and CDR2 (germline): MNHNS, SASEGT. The CDR3 has 16 residues.

This rearrangement joins TRBV20-1 to TRBJ2-7, with no clear D. Germline CDR1 and CDR2: DFQATT and SNEGSKA (reference sequence). The CDR3 has 12 amino acids. V lost 0 bases, J lost 3 bases, and 6 bases lay in between. The CDR3 nucleotides are TGCAGTGCTAGAGATCATGGCTACGAGCAGTACTTC. Translating it yields CSARDHGYEQYF.

This clonotype was seen a handful of times. The genes are TRBV20-1 and TRBJ2-1; no definite D call. CDR3 length: 15 amino acids. Germline CDR1 is DFQATT and CDR2 is SNEGSKA (reference sequence). V lost 5 bases and J lost 0, with 14 bases in between. The CDR3 spells CSAPQTSGSYNEQFF. CDR3 in DNA: TGCAGTGCTCCTCAGACCTCCGGCTCCTACAATGAGCAGTTCTTC.

The V call is TRBV6-6, the J call TRBJ2-7; tentatively, D is TRBD2 (6 bases). Germline CDR1 is MNHNY and CDR2 is SVGAGI (reference sequence). Between the trimmed V and J ends, which lost 6 bases and 11 bases, there was a span of 11 bases. The CDR3 consists of 10 residues. The CDR3 spells CASRTGGKYV. As DNA, the CDR3 is TGTGCCAGCAGGACCGGGGGAAAGTACGTC.

The J gene is TRBJ2-2, the V gene TRBV6-6, with TRBD2 matching over 8 bases. V was pared by 2 bases and J by 4 bases, with 3 bases of the junction left unmatched. Germline-derived CDR1 and CDR2 are MNHNY and SVGAGI (reference sequence). This CDR3 is built from 15 residues. This chain's CDR3 is CASSYIAGGTGELFF. The CDR3 nucleotides are TGTGCCAGCAGTTACATCGCGGGAGGCACCGGGGAGCTGTTTTTT.

This clonotype has a handful of counts. CDR3: CSARRFQESHQETQYF. CDR3 bases: TGCAGTGCTAGAAGATTCCAGGAGTCCCACCAAGAGACCCAGTACTTC. The chain recombines TRBV20-1 with TRBJ2-5; D call uncertain. Trimming stripped 2 bases from V and 0 bases from J, with 16 bases between. The CDR3 covers 16 residues. CDR1 is DFQATT and CDR2 is SNEGSKA in the germline V gene (reference sequence).

This clonotype was recorded many times. This CDR3 is CASSLGANEQYV. The CDR3 DNA reads as TGTGCCAGCAGCTTAGGGGCTAACGAGCAGTACGTC. The V call is TRBV7-9, the J call TRBJ2-7, with D unclear. Trimming took 1 base from V and 5 from J, leaving 6 bases between them. The CDR3 is 12 amino acids. The germline CDR1 and CDR2 sequences are SEHNR and FQNEAQ (reference sequence).

There are a few counts of this clonotype. This chain links TRBV24-1 with TRBJ2-1, with a weak D call TRBD1 (5 bases). This CDR3 is built from 16 residues. V was cut by 3 bases and J by 8 bases, with 19 bases left in between. Germline-derived CDR1 and CDR2 are KGHDR and SFDVKD. The CDR3 DNA reads TGTGCCACCAGTGATCCCGACAGTCCAGCTGCCGATGAGCAGTTCTTC. Translation gives CATSDPDSPAADEQFF.

This rearrangement joins TRBV27 to TRBJ2-1, with a weak D call TRBD1 (5 bases). Trimming took 6 bases from V and 0 from J, leaving 9 bases between them. Per the germline V gene, CDR1 is MNHEY and CDR2 is SMNVEV (reference sequence). CDR3 size: 14 residues. CDR3 sequence (DNA): TGTGCCAGCAGCGGACACCTCTCCTACAATGAGCAGTTCTTC. Protein sequence: CASSGHLSYNEQFF.

The rearrangement links TRBV28 to TRBJ2-2, with 10 bases aligning to TRBD2. Germline V gene data show CDR1 as MDHEN and CDR2 as SYDVKM. V was pared by 4 bases and J by 4 bases, with 9 bases of the junction left unmatched. The length of the CDR3 is 17 residues. The CDR3 here is CASSSLGSGGPTGELFF. CDR3 DNA: TGTGCCAGCAGTTCTCTTGGTAGCGGGGGGCCCACCGGGGAGCTGTTTTTT.

This rearrangement joins TRBV12-5 to TRBJ1-1; D gene ambiguous. This CDR3 is 12 amino acids long. V was clipped by 3 bases and J by 3 bases, with 5 bases between them. Germline CDR1 and CDR2: LGHNT and FRNRAP. The chain's CDR3 is CASGLSYTEAFF. The CDR3 DNA is TGTGCTAGTGGTTTAAGTTACACTGAAGCTTTCTTT.

There are a few counts of this clonotype. The V call is TRBV6-5, the J call TRBJ2-2, with D possibly being TRBD1 (6 bases). The V end lost 2 bases, the J end lost 7 bases, and 11 bases lay between the germline ends. This CDR3 is 14 amino acids long. The germline V gene encodes CDR1 MNHEY and CDR2 SVGAGI. The CDR3 coding sequence is TGTGCCAGCAGTTACCACGAGGGGGTCGGGGAGCTGTTTTTT. It translates to CASSYHEGVGELFF.

This clonotype has more than one count but fewer than ten. CDR3 nucleotides: TGTGCCAGCAGCCTTGGACAGGGAATTGGCTCCTACGAGCAGTACGTC. This translates into CASSLGQGIGSYEQYV. The V gene is TRBV6-1, the J gene TRBJ2-7, with TRBD1 matching over 8 bases. V gave up 6 bases and J gave up 0 bases; unmatched junction bases: 10. Germline lookup yields CDR1 MNHNS and CDR2 SASEGT. This CDR3 has 16 residues.

The chain couples TRBV27 to TRBJ2-7, with D tentatively TRBD2 (5 bases). Germline CDR1 and CDR2: MNHEY and SMNVEV (reference sequence). V was trimmed by 0 bases and J by 4 bases, leaving 7 bases between them. This CDR3 comprises 13 residues. For the CDR3, the DNA is TGTGCCAGCAGTTTATCCTCGGGGTACGAGCAGTACGTC. Translated: CASSLSSGYEQYV.

The chain has TRBV6-6 and TRBJ2-5, with TRBD1 identical over 9 bases. The CDR3 spans 15 residues. The germline V gene encodes CDR1 MNHNY and CDR2 SVGAGI (reference sequence). V trimming: 8 bases; J trimming: 2 bases; junction bases outside the gene matches: 9. For the CDR3, the DNA is TGTGCCAGCCACCTTGGGACAGGGTGGCAAGAGACCCAGTACTTC. Protein sequence: CASHLGTGWQETQYF.

This clonotype was counted a few times. DNA of the CDR3: TGTGCCAGCATCCAATACCAGGGACCTGAAGCTTTCTTT. Protein: CASIQYQGPEAFF. The chain uses TRBV7-9 and TRBJ1-1; perhaps TRBD1 as D (5 bases). The CDR3 is made up of 13 amino acids. Trimming cost V 7 bases and J 6 bases, with 15 bases left between them. Germline V lookup: CDR1 SEHNR, CDR2 FQNEAQ (reference sequence).

The CDR3 DNA is TGTGCCAGCAGTGCGCTAGCAGAGGGCTACAATGAGCAGTTCTTC. This encodes CASSALAEGYNEQFF. This chain connects TRBV12-3 or TRBV12-4 to TRBJ2-1; possibly TRBD2 for D (5 bases). Trimming pared 5 bases from V and 3 bases from J, leaving 14 bases between. CDR3 length: 15 amino acids.

This clonotype was seen ten or more times. This sequence joins TRBV7-3 and TRBJ1-1; D is undetermined. The V end lost 5 bases, the J end lost 1 base, and 8 bases lay between the germline ends. The CDR3 runs to 13 residues. The germline CDR1 and CDR2 sequences are SGHTA and FQGTGA. The CDR3 nucleotides are TGTGCCAGCAGCACAGATACGAACACTGAAGCTTTCTTT. Amino acids: CASSTDTNTEAFF.

This clonotype was detected a few times. CDR3 amino acids: CASSLSGSLYGYTF. The DNA for the CDR3 is TGTGCCAGCAGCTTGTCGGGCTCCCTATATGGCTACACCTTC. The rearrangement joins TRBV7-9 to TRBJ1-2, with D unresolved. CDR3 length: 14 amino acids. V lost 3 bases and J lost 5, with 13 bases in between. In germline, CDR1 is SEHNR, CDR2 FQNEAQ (reference sequence).

Only a few counts were recorded for this clonotype. CDR3 nucleotide sequence: TGTGCCATCAGTGAGTCCACGCAAGGGGGCTACGAGCAGTACTTC. It encodes CAISESTQGGYEQYF. The V call is TRBV10-3, the J call TRBJ2-7; a possible D gene is TRBD1 (6 bases). V was clipped by 0 bases and J by 3 bases, with 12 bases between them. CDR3 length: 15 amino acids. Germline V gene lookup returns CDR1 ENHRY and CDR2 SYGVKD.

The genes are TRBV7-1 and TRBJ2-5; no firm D call. TRBV7-1 is an open reading frame, and its role is uncertain. There are 13 residues in the CDR3. The V end was cut by 3 bases, the J end by 5 bases, with 10 bases between. The CDR3 loop reads CASSSDPAETQYF. CDR3 DNA: TGTGCCAGCAGCTCGGACCCTGCGGAGACCCAGTACTTC.

The V gene is TRBV6-6, the J gene TRBJ1-4; D is unclear. Germline-derived CDR1 and CDR2 are MNHNY and SVGAGI (reference sequence). V lost 1 base and J 5 bases, leaving 11 bases between the germline ends. The CDR3 sequence is 15 residues long. In nucleotides, the CDR3 is TGTGCCAGCAGTTACTTAATACAATCCAATGAAAAACTGTTTTTT. Translating it yields CASSYLIQSNEKLFF.

This chain joins TRBV2 and TRBJ1-5; TRBD1 matches 8 bases. Trimming removed 7 bases from V and 6 bases from J; junction bases left unmatched: 11. The CDR3 is made up of 15 amino acids. Looked up from germline, CDR1 is SNHLY and CDR2 is FYNNEI. CDR3: CASKPLDRVGQPQHF. CDR3 sequence (DNA): TGTGCCAGCAAGCCCTTGGACAGGGTGGGTCAGCCCCAGCATTTT. The entire variable domain, with the rest obtained from reference TRBV2 and TRBJ1-5, is as follows: EPEVTQTPSHQVTQMGQEVILRCVPISNHLYFYWYRQILGQKVEFLVSFYNNEISEKSEIFDDQFSVERPDGSNFTLKIRSTKLEDSAMYFCASKPLDRVGQPQHFGDGTRLSIL.